The clone carrying this T cell receptor beta chain has a handful of counts. The use of a sample-barcoded 5' primer and a J-beta primer mix characterized a second PCR of about 6 to 11 cycles. MiXCR was run by TCRdb on the 5' RACE reads, yielding one entry per CDR3 protein. The sample includes around 1,500,000 distinct CDR3 sequences, over 25% of them seen just once. V lost 2 bases, J lost 0 bases, and 14 bases lay in between. CDR3 length: 17 residues. Germline CDR1 and CDR2: MNHEY and SVGEGT. The data derive from a study of blood T cells in healthy people across ages. Sequencing was carried out using blood. The chain has TRBV6-2 or TRBV6-3 and TRBJ1-5; possible D gene TRBD1, 5 bases. The clonotype originates from a woman aged 25 to 39 in good health. CDR3 nucleotide sequence: TGTGCCAGCAGTTACGGAAGGGGACTATATAGCAATCAGCCCCAGCATTTT. This encodes CASSYGRGLYSNQPQHF.